This T cell receptor beta chain comes out of a study of cytomegalovirus exposure and HLA in healthy donors. This CDR3 spans 13 amino acids. The V end lost 3 bases, the J end lost 2 bases, and 8 bases lay between the germline ends. Germline CDR1 LNHDA, CDR2 SQIVND (reference sequence). Both 60 Vbeta primers and 13 Jbeta primers went into the PCR. TCRdb's table, derived via immunoSEQ multiplex PCR, lists solely in-frame clones and lacks some. The table shows 100,000 to 150,000 clones, with around 66% occurring only once. Study-wide points: It was in a later analysis that TCR association rates were seen to vary by HLA locus, highest for DRB1 and lowest for HLA-C.

Note on this clone: No antigen is known for it.

Sequenced material: PBMCs. The rearrangement uses TRBV19 and TRBJ2-7; D is perhaps TRBD1 (5 bases). The TCR comes from a woman in her thirties or forties in good health and CMV-seropositive. The CDR3 spells CASSIQGTYEQYF. The CDR3 DNA sequence: TGTGCCAGTAGTATCCAGGGCACCTACGAGCAGTACTTC.